Given below is one T cell receptor beta chain in context. The antigen remains unidentified. This record belongs to a study of long-term antiretroviral therapy in people with HIV. The CDR3 runs to 16 residues. Trimming at V came to 1 base and at J to 4 bases, leaving 9 bases not matched to a gene. Germline V gene sequence: CDR1 SGHVS, CDR2 FQNEAQ. Study-level points and caveats: Controls exceeded HIV repertoires in CDR3 length range.

Survey-level immunoSEQ v3.0 assays were run. Sequencing had a target that covered roughly 40,000-55,000 T-cell genomes per sample. The method was immunoSEQ multiplex PCR; TCRdb's version includes in-frame clones alone and lacks a portion of them. The data hold about 28,000 clones, with roughly 87% observed a single time. V gene TRBV7-8 combines with J gene TRBJ1-2; 7 bases line up with TRBD1. This sample comprised unsorted PBMCs, obtained 2 years after starting antiretroviral therapy. The sequence came from a man aged 50 to 60 with HIV. Here the CDR3 reads CASSLGPNRGGYGYTF. The CDR3 region has the DNA TGTGCCAGCAGCTTAGGACCGAACAGGGGAGGCTATGGCTACACCTTC.